Each of the 26 T cell receptor beta chains below was sequenced from the same sample in a study of CD8+CD57+ T cells in acquired aplastic anemia. TCR beta VDJ and CDR3 profiling used genomic DNA as template. TCRdb itself ran the reads through MiXCR, one entry per CDR3 protein. This table has about 130,000 distinct CDR3 sequences, roughly 50% appearing once. The sequenced material came from sorted CD4+, CD8+, or CD8+CD57+ T cells (not recorded which) from PBMCs. These receptors all stem from a human donor in good health, serving as a control.

This chain uses TRBV25-1 with TRBJ1-2; no firm D call. The CDR3 totals 18 residues. Germline V lookup: CDR1 MGHDK, CDR2 SYGVNS. V was cut by 7 bases and J by 0 bases, with 24 bases left in between. The CDR3 here is CASNITMGIRGANYGYTF. The CDR3 DNA follows: TGTGCCAGCAATATCACTATGGGGATCCGAGGAGCTAACTATGGCTACACCTTC.

This clonotype occurred a few times. This chain joins TRBV24-1 and TRBJ1-2; D gene uncertain. This CDR3 has 12 residues. V was trimmed by 3 bases and J by 5 bases, leaving 6 bases between them. CDR1 and CDR2 from the germline V gene are KGHDR and SFDVKD. DNA of the CDR3: TGTGCCACCAGTGATAGAGCTTATGGCTACACCTTC. Amino acids: CATSDRAYGYTF.

V and J are TRBV19 and TRBJ2-6, with unresolved D. Trimming took 3 bases from V and 1 from J, leaving 7 bases between them. The CDR3 spans 15 residues. Germline V gene data show CDR1 as LNHDA and CDR2 as SQIVND (reference sequence). CDR3 DNA: TGTGCCAGTAGTATTCTGGGTTCTGGGGCCAACGTCCTGACTTTC. As protein: CASSILGSGANVLTF.

The rearrangement links TRBV14 to TRBJ1-6; D is undetermined. This CDR3 spans 18 amino acids. CDR1 SGHDN and CDR2 FVKESK come from the germline V gene. The ends were cut back, 2 bases at V and 0 bases at J, with 14 bases in the middle. The CDR3 DNA is TGTGCCAGCAGCCAATTTTCCGGGTCTAGCTCCTATAATTCACCCCTCCACTTT. Translation gives CASSQFSGSSSYNSPLHF.

The chain combines TRBV5-1 with TRBJ2-1, with 9 bases identical to TRBD1. V shed 1 base and J 6 bases; nucleotides not matched to a gene: 11. CDR1 and CDR2 from the germline V gene are SGHRS and YFSETQ. This CDR3 has 17 amino acids. CDR3 nucleotides: TGCGCCAGCAGCTTGTTGGTCGGCGGGACAGGGTTCAATGAGCAGTTCTTC. Encoded protein: CASSLLVGGTGFNEQFF. Complete variable domain (other parts from reference TRBV5-1 and TRBJ2-1): KAGVTQTPRYLIKTRGQQVTLSCSPISGHRSVSWYQQTPGQGLQFLFEYFSETQRNKGNFPGRFSGRQFSNSRSEMNVSTLELGDSALYLCASSLLVGGTGFNEQFFGPGTRLTVL.

This clonotype was observed many times. The chain combines TRBV19 with TRBJ2-4; possibly TRBD2 for D (6 bases). The germline gives CDR1 LNHDA, CDR2 SQIVND (reference sequence). The CDR3 sequence is 12 residues long. The V end lost 7 bases, the J end lost 7 bases, and 11 bases lay between the germline ends. CDR3 residues: CASIAEGNIQYF. For the CDR3, the DNA is TGTGCCAGTATCGCGGAGGGGAACATTCAGTACTTC.

The chain has TRBV5-6 and TRBJ2-7, with 9 positions matching TRBD1. The CDR3 covers 14 residues. Per the germline V gene, CDR1 is SGHDT and CDR2 is YYEEEE. Unmatched junction bases numbered 1, after V lost 0 bases and J lost 3 bases. The CDR3 loop reads CASSLGTGVYEQYF. The CDR3 DNA is TGTGCCAGCAGCTTGGGGACAGGGGTCTACGAGCAGTACTTC.

This clonotype was found many times. The rearrangement links TRBV7-3 to TRBJ2-3, with a possible D match to TRBD2 (6 bases). The CDR3 spans 15 residues. Trimming took off 0 bases at V and 3 bases at J, with 10 bases between the two ends. Germline assignment: CDR1 SGHTA and CDR2 FQGTGA. The CDR3 nucleotides read TGTGCCAGCAGCTTAACTAGCGGTACGACAGATACGCAGTATTTT. This encodes CASSLTSGTTDTQYF.

This clonotype was detected ten times or more. This sequence joins TRBV3-1 and TRBJ2-7; D might be TRBD2 (6 bases). The V end was cut by 5 bases, the J end by 9 bases, with 23 bases between. Germline V gene lookup returns CDR1 LGHDT and CDR2 YNNKEL (reference sequence). This CDR3 has 15 amino acids. The CDR3 region is CASSARTFGNSGQYF. DNA of the CDR3: TGTGCCAGCAGCGCCCGGACTTTTGGTAATAGCGGGCAGTACTTC.

The rearrangement joins TRBV25-1 to TRBJ1-2, with 7 bases identical to TRBD1. Germline CDR1 MGHDK, CDR2 SYGVNS. J gave up 3 bases and V 6 bases, and 13 bases lay outside the gene matches. This CDR3 has 16 amino acids. The CDR3 nucleotides are TGTGCCAGCAGAGCACCGGGAAGGGGGACAGACTATGGCTACACCTTC. It translates to CASRAPGRGTDYGYTF.

This chain joins TRBV2 and TRBJ2-7; 12 bases match TRBD1. With 8 bases clipped from V and 6 bases from J, the junction kept 5 bases outside the gene matches. The CDR3 is 13 amino acids. From germline, CDR1 is SNHLY and CDR2 FYNNEI. The CDR3 here is CASAGQGAREQYF. The DNA for the CDR3 is TGTGCCAGCGCGGGACAGGGGGCACGCGAGCAGTACTTC.

In this sample, this clonotype turned up a few times. This chain joins TRBV19 and TRBJ2-5, with D possibly TRBD1 on 6 matching bases. Trimming took 8 bases from V and 2 from J, leaving 12 bases between them. Looked up from germline, CDR1 is LNHDA and CDR2 is SQIVND (reference sequence). This CDR3 comprises 13 residues. Here the CDR3 DNA reads TGTGCCAGTTCCAAAGGACAGCAAGAGACCCAGTACTTC. Its translation: CASSKGQQETQYF.

This clonotype was picked up many times. The genes are TRBV20-1 and TRBJ1-1; D ambiguous. Trimming shortened V by 3 bases and J by 6 bases, and 11 bases separated the two germline ends. This CDR3 spans 12 amino acids. Germline V CDR1 and CDR2: DFQATT, SNEGSKA (reference sequence). CDR3 sequence (DNA): TGCAGTGCTAGGAATCAGCTTGCTGAAGCTTTCTTT. Translation gives CSARNQLAEAFF.

This clonotype was detected many times. The rearrangement links TRBV5-1 to TRBJ1-4; D gene unclear. This CDR3 is built from 15 residues. The germline CDR1 and CDR2 sequences are SGHRS and YFSETQ. V dropped 4 bases and J dropped 0 bases, with 10 bases sitting between them. CDR3 sequence reads: CASSHRLTTNEKLFF. CDR3 coding DNA: TGCGCCAGCAGCCACAGACTTACAACTAATGAAAAACTGTTTTTT.

This chain uses TRBV7-9 with TRBJ2-5; 13 nucleotides match TRBD2. Germline V gene data show CDR1 as SEHNR and CDR2 as FQNEAQ (reference sequence). The V and J ends lost 5 bases and 13 bases, in that order; junction bases with no gene match: 7. This CDR3 is 13 amino acids long. CDR3 amino acids: CASSQRTSGRLYF. The CDR3, as DNA: TGTGCCAGCAGCCAAAGGACTAGCGGGAGATTGTACTTC.

This clonotype showed up many times. This could be a read error, since a much larger clone is one nucleotide away. The rearrangement links TRBV7-2 to TRBJ2-1, with D hard to call. Germline V gene sequence: CDR1 SGHTA, CDR2 FQGNSA. The CDR3 sequence is 14 residues long. CDR3 coding DNA: TGTGCCAGCAGCTTAGATTACCGTTACAATGAGCAGCTCTTC. Protein product: CASSLDYRYNEQLF.

This clonotype came up many times. The CDR3 sequence: CASRTTGNSPLHF. Written as DNA, the CDR3 is TGTGCCAGCAGAACTACAGGGAATTCACCCCTCCACTTT. The rearrangement joins TRBV12-3 or TRBV12-4 to TRBJ1-6; maybe TRBD1 (6 bases). This CDR3 has 13 residues. V dropped 6 bases and J dropped 7 bases, with 10 bases sitting between them.

V and J are TRBV5-1 and TRBJ2-3; D is unresolved. The CDR3 totals 14 residues. V was shortened by 7 bases and J by 3 bases, with 15 bases between the two germline ends. The V gene's germline CDR1 is SGHRS and CDR2 YFSETQ. The CDR3 here is CASFVDVGTDTQYF. Here the CDR3 DNA reads TGCGCCAGCTTCGTTGATGTTGGAACAGATACGCAGTATTTT.

Remarks on this clonotype: A read error may produce the germline difference seen at one junction end. The chain joins TRBV15 to TRBJ2-1; no definite D call. CDR3 size: 14 residues. CDR1 is LNHNV, CDR2 YYDKDF, per germline (reference sequence). The CDR3 region has the DNA TGTGCCACCAGTAGAGATCAAGAGCGTTCTGAGCAGTTCTTC. This translates into CATSRDQERSEQFF.

This clonotype was observed many times. The V call is TRBV5-6, the J call TRBJ1-4; 9 nucleotides match TRBD1. This CDR3 comprises 17 residues. V lost 3 bases, J lost 3 bases, and 9 bases stayed unmatched. CDR1 is SGHDT, CDR2 YYEEEE, per germline. The CDR3 loop is CASSWGQGRSANEKLFF. The CDR3 DNA follows: TGTGCCAGCAGCTGGGGACAGGGCAGGTCGGCTAATGAAAAACTGTTTTTT.

The chain couples TRBV15 to TRBJ1-2; 9 nucleotides match TRBD1. Germline assignment: CDR1 LNHNV and CDR2 YYDKDF (reference sequence). CDR3 size: 14 residues. The J segment lost 4 bases and the V segment lost 6 bases, leaving 6 bases of the junction unmatched. This CDR3 is CATRRTGDPYGYTF. The DNA of the CDR3 is TGTGCCACCAGGAGGACAGGGGACCCCTATGGCTACACCTTC. Supplemented by reference TRBV15 and TRBJ1-2, the full variable domain reads DAMVIQNPRYQVTQFGKPVTLSCSQTLNHNVMYWYQQKSSQAPKLLFHYYDKDFNNEADTPDNFQSRRPNTSFCFLDIRSPGLGDTAMYLCATRRTGDPYGYTFGSGTRLTVV.

This clonotype was found once. This chain joins TRBV7-2 and TRBJ1-2; 9 bases match TRBD1. CDR3 length: 15 amino acids. J was trimmed by 2 bases and V by 3 bases; bases with no gene match: 4. Germline loops: CDR1 SGHTA, CDR2 FQGNSA. CDR3 residues: CASSLYGTGNYGYTF. The CDR3 DNA reads TGTGCCAGCAGCTTGTACGGGACAGGGAACTATGGCTACACCTTC.

At least ten counts were recorded for this clonotype. V gene TRBV7-9 combines with J gene TRBJ2-3, with D perhaps given as TRBD1 or TRBD2 (6 bases each). CDR3 length: 12 amino acids. V gave up 7 bases and J gave up 2 bases, with 7 bases separating them. The germline CDR1 and CDR2 sequences are SEHNR and FQNEAQ (reference sequence). CDR3 protein: CASTGATDTQYF. The CDR3 nucleotides are TGTGCCAGCACGGGGGCCACAGATACGCAGTATTTT.

This clonotype occurred many times. This chain joins TRBV6-1 and TRBJ2-3, with 11 bases lining up with TRBD2. The CDR3 has 15 amino acids. The J segment lost 3 bases and the V segment lost 6 bases, leaving 5 bases of the junction unmatched. Germline CDR1 is MNHNS and CDR2 is SASEGT. In DNA form, the CDR3 reads TGTGCCAGCAGAGTAGCGGGGGGGCGGACAGATACGCAGTATTTT. Protein: CASRVAGGRTDTQYF.

The chain has TRBV15 and TRBJ2-7; D might be TRBD1 or TRBD2, each matching 5 bases. The CDR3 is made up of 14 amino acids. Germline CDR1 reads LNHNV; CDR2 reads YYDKDF (reference sequence). V lost 4 bases and J 4 bases, leaving 14 bases between the germline ends. Here the CDR3 reads CATSTRDGEYEQYF. The DNA of the CDR3 is TGTGCCACCAGCACCCGGGACGGAGAATACGAGCAGTACTTC. The full variable domain, its missing parts supplied by reference TRBV15 and TRBJ2-7, is DAMVIQNPRYQVTQFGKPVTLSCSQTLNHNVMYWYQQKSSQAPKLLFHYYDKDFNNEADTPDNFQSRRPNTSFCFLDIRSPGLGDTAMYLCATSTRDGEYEQYFGPGTRLTVT.

This clonotype has a count of ten or more. This sequence joins TRBV20-1 and TRBJ1-6, with D possibly matching TRBD1 (5 bases). This CDR3 region has 15 residues. CDR1 and CDR2 from the germline V gene are DFQATT and SNEGSKA (reference sequence). V was shortened by 3 bases and J by 2 bases, with 11 bases between the two germline ends. Here the CDR3 reads CSARAGQTYNSPLHF. The CDR3 DNA follows: TGCAGTGCTAGGGCAGGACAAACCTATAATTCACCCCTCCACTTT.